The 5 T cell receptor beta chains below come from one sample, sequenced in a study of cytomegalovirus exposure and HLA in healthy donors. Vbeta (60) and Jbeta (13) primers were used in the PCR. The table came from immunoSEQ multiplex PCR; TCRdb's copy has only in-frame clones and leaves some out. The sample has about 92,000 clones; roughly 81% are singletons. The sample taken for sequencing was PBMCs. The source is a woman under 30 in good health and CMV-seropositive.

This clone has a handful of counts. CDR3 protein: CASSVSGGNSPLHF. CDR3 coding DNA: TGTGCCAGCAGCGTATCCGGGGGTAATTCACCCCTCCACTTT. The V gene is TRBV9, the J gene TRBJ1-6; D may be TRBD1 (5 bases). CDR3 size: 14 residues. Germline V gene sequence: CDR1 SGDLS, CDR2 YYNGEE. The V end was cut by 1 base, the J end by 6 bases, with 8 bases between.

This chain connects TRBV28 to TRBJ1-5; possibly TRBD1 for D (5 bases). The CDR3 is made up of 15 amino acids. Germline V gene lookup returns CDR1 MDHEN and CDR2 SYDVKM. The V gene lost 6 bases and the J gene lost 3 bases, with 15 bases spanning the gap. The CDR3 bases are TGTGCCAGCAGATCAGGGATCCAGAACAATCAGCCCCAGCATTTT. Encoded protein: CASRSGIQNNQPQHF.

V and J are TRBV29-1 and TRBJ2-5, with 7 bases aligning to TRBD2. Germline lookup yields CDR1 SQVTM and CDR2 ANQGSEA. The CDR3 length is 14 residues. Trimming took 3 bases from V and 3 from J; bases not matched to a gene: 7. The CDR3 region has the DNA TGCAGCGTTGATAGGGAGGGACGGAAAGAGACCCAGTACTTC. The encoded protein is CSVDREGRKETQYF.

This clone is labeled medium-sized. The J gene is TRBJ2-3, the V gene TRBV10-3, with 8 bases that match TRBD1. V shed 9 bases and J 7 bases; nucleotides not matched to a gene: 12. Germline loops: CDR1 ENHRY, CDR2 SYGVKD. This CDR3 is 14 amino acids long. The CDR3 spells CAIQGGPAMYTQYF. For the CDR3, the DNA is TGTGCCATACAGGGGGGACCGGCCATGTATACGCAGTATTTT.

The chain joins TRBV29-1 to TRBJ2-7, with TRBD1 matching 8 bases. Germline CDR1 SQVTM, CDR2 ANQGSEA. Trimming took 7 bases from V and 3 from J; bases not matched to a gene: 5. This CDR3 contains 12 residues. DNA for the CDR3: TGCAGCGGAGGACAGGGAATCTACGAGCAGTACTTC. Its translation is CSGGQGIYEQYF.